The 6 T cell receptor beta chains below all came from one sample that was sequenced in a study of T cells in women clearing cervical HPV infection. Assay used: immunoSEQ multiplex PCR; TCRdb lists only in-frame clones, some missing. With roughly 20,000 clones in the sample, the ten largest clones hold around 3%. Specimen: blood buffy coat. The receptors derive from a woman aged 18-70 years with a cervical HPV16 infection that either progressed to CIN3+ or cleared (not recorded which).

About this clone: The sequenced fragment ends 3 residues before the CDR3 boundary, so the rest is inferred from the germline J gene. The chain recombines TRBV4-1 with TRBJ2-7, with D perhaps matching TRBD1 (5 bases). This CDR3 has 16 residues. Trimming removed 3 bases from V and 0 bases from J, with 15 bases in between. Germline V gene data show CDR1 as MGHRA and CDR2 as YSYEKL. CDR3 in amino acids: CASSQDTGPSSYEQYF. The covered CDR3 bases are TGCGCCAGCAGCCAGGACACCGGGCCGAGCTCCTACGAG.

A remark on this clone: The CDR3 is cut off 3 residues early in the read; its end comes from the germline J gene. V is TRBV7-3 and J is TRBJ2-5; TRBD2 is a possible D gene (7 bases). V shed 2 bases and J shed 5 bases, with 15 bases lying between them. CDR1 is SGHTA, CDR2 FQGTGA, per germline. This CDR3 spans 15 amino acids. Partial CDR3 DNA: TGTGCCAGCAGCTTATTGGGGGGGGCGGGTGAGACC. It encodes CASSLLGGAGET. The whole CDR3 sequence reads CASSLLGGAGETQYF.

On this clone: The read gets to within 3 residues of the CDR3 end, and the germline J gene fills in the rest. This sequence joins TRBV5-1 and TRBJ2-5; a weak D match, TRBD1 (7 bases). CDR1 is SGHRS and CDR2 is YFSETQ in the germline V gene. The CDR3 extends over 15 amino acids. Trimming took off 6 bases at V and 5 bases at J, with 20 bases between the two ends. The part of the CDR3 DNA that was read is TGCGCCAGCACCCAATCAACCGCAGGGGGGGAGACC. It yields the protein CASTQSTAGGET. The whole CDR3 region reads CASTQSTAGGETQYF.

Details on this clone: Read coverage stops 3 residues before the CDR3 terminus; the germline J gene supplies the remainder. The chain carries TRBV25-1 and TRBJ2-7; TRBD1 matches 7 bases. This CDR3 region has 12 residues. The V and J ends lost 8 bases and 4 bases, in that order; junction bases with no gene match: 5. Germline lookup yields CDR1 MGHDK and CDR2 SYGVNS. Here the CDR3 reads CASRGQAYEQYF. CDR3 bases read: TGTGCCAGCCGCGGACAGGCGTACGAG.

For this clone: With the read ending 3 residues before the CDR3 end, the germline J gene is used to fill in that end. This chain connects TRBV5-1 to TRBJ1-2; D is uncertain. V lost 3 bases to trimming and J lost 1 base, with 10 bases between them. The CDR3 consists of 14 residues. CDR1 SGHRS and CDR2 YFSETQ come from the germline V gene. CDR3 protein: CASSSSTSNYGYTF. The sequenced part of the CDR3 DNA is TGCGCCAGCAGCTCGTCCACAAGTAACTATGGC. Full variable domain (missing parts from reference TRBV5-1 and TRBJ1-2): KAGVTQTPRYLIKTRGQQVTLSCSPISGHRSVSWYQQTPGQGLQFLFEYFSETQRNKGNFPGRFSGRQFSNSRSEMNVSTLELGDSALYLCASSSSTSNYGYTFGSGTRLTVV.

As to this clone: The missing CDR3 end, 3 residues past where the read stops, is filled in from the germline J gene. The genes are TRBV19 and TRBJ2-1, with D maybe TRBD1 (5 bases). V lost 7 bases, J lost 5 bases, and 15 bases lay in between. The CDR3 sequence is 14 residues long. Per germline, CDR1 LNHDA and CDR2 SQIVND (reference sequence). CDR3: CASNRQTHDNEQFF. Incomplete CDR3 DNA: TGTGCCAGTAATAGACAGACTCACGACAATGAG.